This T cell receptor beta chain was identified in a study of cytomegalovirus exposure and HLA in healthy donors. Study-wide points: Segments of the TCR beta V type were, in most cases, productive about 90% or about 30% of the time in an earlier analysis. Presence/absence analyses treated sequencing depth as roughly uniform across donors.

With respect to this clone: No antigen is known for it.

With 60 Vbeta and 13 Jbeta primers, the PCR was carried out. The repertoire was sequenced with immunoSEQ multiplex PCR; TCRdb's copy has only in-frame clones and lacks some. The sample lists around 150,000 clones; 87% were seen once. V lost 1 base, J lost 0 bases, and 9 bases lay in between. The CDR3 has 15 residues. Germline lookup yields CDR1 LNHDA and CDR2 SQIVND (reference sequence). This clonotype originated in a woman in her 30s in good health and CMV-seronegative. This rearrangement joins TRBV19 to TRBJ1-1; D gene unclear. The sequenced material came from PBMCs. CDR3 loop: CASSIGPGMNTEAFF. In nucleotides, the CDR3 is TGTGCCAGTAGTATAGGCCCGGGGATGAACACTGAAGCTTTCTTT.